The clone carrying this T cell receptor (beta chain) has ten or more counts. The CDR3 sequence is 16 residues long. V dropped 0 bases and J dropped 7 bases, with 17 bases sitting between them. Germline CDR1 and CDR2: SGHRS and YFSETQ. The data belong to a study of metastatic and nonmetastatic thyroid tumors. Under the authors' procedure: Built for papillary thyroid cancer, a distant-metastasis classifier drew on CDR3 differences across clinicopathological groups. TCRdb re-clonotyped the PCR reads via MiXCR. These V and J calls originate from TCRdb's pipeline instead of the authors' own analysis. Here the sample spans 26,000 or so clones, around 17% being singletons. Every patient was untreated before thyroid surgery.

The chain combines TRBV5-1 with TRBJ2-1; D is tentatively TRBD1 or TRBD2 (6 bases each). What was sequenced was blood. The receptor's source is a male donor with papillary thyroid cancer or a benign thyroid nodule (not recorded which). Some clones in this sample may be carry-over from other donors' samples. This CDR3 reads CASSLEGLGGRNEQFF. The CDR3 region has the DNA TGCGCCAGCAGCTTGGAAGGCTTAGGGGGGCGGAATGAGCAGTTCTTC.